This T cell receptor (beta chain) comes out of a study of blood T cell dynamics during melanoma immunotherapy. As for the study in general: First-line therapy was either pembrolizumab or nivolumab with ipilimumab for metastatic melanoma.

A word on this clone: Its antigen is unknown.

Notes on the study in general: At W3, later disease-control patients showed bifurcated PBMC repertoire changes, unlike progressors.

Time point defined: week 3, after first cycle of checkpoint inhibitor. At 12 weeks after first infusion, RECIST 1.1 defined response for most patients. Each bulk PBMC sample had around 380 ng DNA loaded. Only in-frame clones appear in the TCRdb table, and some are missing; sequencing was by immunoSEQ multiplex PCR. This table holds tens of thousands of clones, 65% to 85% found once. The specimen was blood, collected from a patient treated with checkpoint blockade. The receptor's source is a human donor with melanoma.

The CDR3 loop reads CASSLYGGNTNTGELFF. In DNA form, the CDR3 reads TGTGCCAGCAGCTTATATGGCGGGAATACGAACACCGGGGAGCTGTTTTTT. The chain combines TRBV11-3 with TRBJ2-2; tentatively, D is TRBD2 (6 bases). CDR1 and CDR2 (germline): SGHNT, YENEEA. This CDR3 is 17 amino acids long. The V end lost 2 bases, the J end lost 0 bases, and 13 bases lay between the germline ends.